This entry features one TCR beta chain sequence. Its antigen remains unknown. This sample stems from a study of Ad26.COV2.S vaccination and SARS-CoV-2 variants. Across the study: Donor participated within the Ad26.COV2.S arm of the COV1001 trial. Donor got 5x10^10 or 1x10^11 viral particles of Ad26.COV2.S.

With V trimmed by 5 bases and J by 6 bases, 11 bases remained unmatched. The CDR3 runs 16 residues. Germline CDR1 reads MDHEN; CDR2 reads SYDVKM. Measured with immunoSEQ multiplex PCR; TCRdb has only the in-frame clones, and not every one. The profile shows 440,000 or so clones, roughly nine tenths of them singletons. Sample treatment: 19 received Ad26.COV2.S at low or high dose, single or two shots; 5 received placebo; per-sample allocation not given. Samples analyzed were those drawn on day 63 after the first vaccine or placebo injection. Study outcomes and limitations: Higher spike-specific TCR breadth was found in vaccine recipients than in placebo recipients. Vaccine and placebo recipients had similar non-spike TCR breadth.

The chain combines TRBV28 with TRBJ2-5; 11 nucleotides match TRBD2. The sequence came from a person aged 18 to 59 who received the Ad26.COV2.S COVID-19 vaccine or a placebo. Sequencing used peripheral blood, obtained in a trial of Ad26.COV2.S vaccine versus placebo. The CDR3 sequence is CASSQTSGMSLQTQYF. CDR3 nucleotides: TGTGCCAGCAGTCAGACTAGCGGGATGTCACTGCAGACCCAGTACTTC.